A single sample gave rise to the 12 T cell receptor beta chains below, sequenced in a study of T cell repertoires in cytomegalovirus infection. These TCRs are of unknown antigen specificity. In TCRdb, the reads were re-called with MiXCR into one record per CDR3 protein. This sample has hundreds of thousands of distinct CDR3 sequences, with roughly 30% found just once. Sample: cultured CD8+ T cells from PBMCs, taken from culture after CMV antigen stimulation. Receptors originate from a human donor in good health (CMV status not recorded). Some clones in this sample may be carry-over from other donors' samples.

This clonotype was detected many times. The rearrangement links TRBV5-6 to TRBJ1-6; no clear D. V gave up 2 bases and J gave up 8 bases, with 17 bases separating them. Germline V lookup: CDR1 SGHDT, CDR2 YYEEEE. CDR3 length: 16 amino acids. The CDR3 sequence: CASSLGLGEGDSPLHF. The CDR3 nucleotides are TGTGCCAGCAGCTTAGGTCTCGGTGAGGGTGATTCACCCCTCCACTTT.

This clonotype was counted a few times. The gene calls are TRBV4-1 and TRBJ1-1; no firm D call. CDR3 length: 16 amino acids. The V gene's germline CDR1 is MGHRA and CDR2 YSYEKL. Trimming pared 0 bases from V and 2 bases from J, leaving 13 bases between. CDR3 in amino acids: CASSQDFGNPNTEAFF. As DNA, the CDR3 is TGCGCCAGCAGCCAAGACTTCGGGAACCCCAACACTGAAGCTTTCTTT.

This clonotype has more than one count but fewer than ten. The chain carries TRBV19 and TRBJ1-4; D may be TRBD1 (5 bases). V lost 5 bases, J lost 3 bases, and 13 bases lay in between. The CDR3 length is 15 residues. Germline-derived CDR1 and CDR2 are LNHDA and SQIVND (reference sequence). The CDR3 loop reads CASSLTGTANEKLFF. As DNA, the CDR3 is TGTGCCAGTAGTCTAACCGGGACCGCTAATGAAAAACTGTTTTTT.

The chain employs TRBV6-5 and TRBJ1-5, with D possibly being TRBD1 (5 bases). There are 14 residues in the CDR3. From germline, CDR1 is MNHEY and CDR2 SVGAGI. V was clipped by 0 bases and J by 10 bases, with 13 bases between them. The CDR3 DNA reads TGTGCCAGCAGTTACTCCGGGACGGGGAGCCCCCAGCATTTT. It specifies CASSYSGTGSPQHF.

This chain uses TRBV6-6 with TRBJ2-1; 11 positions match TRBD1. This CDR3 has 19 amino acids. The J segment lost 3 bases and the V segment lost 2 bases, leaving 12 bases of the junction unmatched. Germline CDR1 reads MNHNY; CDR2 reads SVGAGI (reference sequence). The CDR3 here is CASSYLGQGAPDNYNEQFF. CDR3 DNA sequence: TGTGCCAGCAGTTACCTCGGACAGGGGGCGCCGGACAACTACAATGAGCAGTTCTTC.

This clonotype was detected only a few times. The chain carries TRBV5-4 and TRBJ1-4, with 8 bases lining up with TRBD1. Germline V gives CDR1 SGHNT, CDR2 YYREEE (reference sequence). CDR3 length: 17 residues. The V gene end was trimmed by 0 bases and the J gene end by 7 bases; junction bases not matched to a gene: 11. CDR3: CASSLAGGAYLGEKLFF. CDR3 DNA: TGTGCCAGCAGCTTGGCAGGGGGCGCATACCTTGGTGAAAAACTGTTTTTT.

There are many counts of this clonotype. The chain links TRBV4-3 to TRBJ2-1; D ambiguous. CDR1 is LGHNA, CDR2 YSLEER, per germline. The CDR3 extends over 14 amino acids. V was pared by 1 base and J by 3 bases, with 7 bases between. The CDR3 here is CASSQVGNYNEQFF. The CDR3 nucleotides read TGCGCCAGCAGCCAAGTCGGAAACTACAATGAGCAGTTCTTC.

This clonotype appeared a few times. V is TRBV4-1 and J is TRBJ2-6; D call uncertain. The V gene's germline CDR1 is MGHRA and CDR2 YSYEKL. The CDR3 covers 13 residues. The germline V and J ends were trimmed by 4 bases and 11 bases, with 12 bases remaining between them. In nucleotides, the CDR3 is TGCGCCAGCAGCCTGGTGGACCCCGACGTCCTGACTTTC. The encoded protein is CASSLVDPDVLTF.

In its sample, this clonotype was seen a few times. The chain joins TRBV7-9 to TRBJ2-1; D remains ambiguous. This CDR3 has 15 residues. Germline V gene lookup returns CDR1 SEHNR and CDR2 FQNEAQ (reference sequence). The V end lost 1 base, the J end lost 4 bases, and 11 bases lay between the germline ends. DNA of the CDR3: TGTGCCAGCAGCTTAGTCAAAGCTGGTTACAATGAGCAGTTCTTC. Protein product: CASSLVKAGYNEQFF.

About this clonotype itself: A much larger clonotype is one base distant, so this may be a read error. This chain joins TRBV12-3 or TRBV12-4 and TRBJ1-5, with D perhaps TRBD1 (5 bases). This CDR3 contains 14 residues. CDR3 in DNA: TGTGCCAGCAGTTTAGACAGGTTCAATCAGACCCAGCATTTT. Protein: CASSLDRFNQTQHF.

This clonotype was found a few times. V is TRBV27 and J is TRBJ1-1; no reliable D call. CDR1 and CDR2 (germline): MNHEY, SMNVEV (reference sequence). With 6 bases removed from V and 1 base from J, the gap between germline ends came to 12 bases. This CDR3 comprises 14 residues. This CDR3 is CASRSRSENTEAFF. DNA of the CDR3: TGTGCCAGCAGGTCCCGCTCGGAGAACACTGAAGCTTTCTTT.

This clonotype was detected a few times. The chain employs TRBV9 and TRBJ2-5, with 9 bases lining up with TRBD1. V was pared by 4 bases and J by 0 bases, with 7 bases of the junction left unmatched. Germline V lookup: CDR1 SGDLS, CDR2 YYNGEE. This CDR3 region has 16 residues. The CDR3 DNA follows: TGTGCCAGCAGCCACCGGGACAGGGACCACCAAGAGACCCAGTACTTC. Its protein is CASSHRDRDHQETQYF.